The 20 T cell receptor beta chains listed next were all sequenced from one sample in a study of T cell repertoires in cytomegalovirus infection. TCRdb reanalysed the reads using MiXCR and keeps one entry per CDR3 protein. The sample lists roughly 760,000 distinct CDR3 sequences, under 40% occurring once. The sequenced sample was PBMCs. These receptors were obtained from a human donor in good health (CMV status not recorded). Some clones in this sample may be carry-over from other donors' samples.

The rearrangement links TRBV19 to TRBJ1-1; D may be TRBD1 (5 bases). There are 16 residues in the CDR3. CDR1 is LNHDA, CDR2 SQIVND, per germline (reference sequence). V gave up 0 bases and J gave up 1 base, with 12 bases separating them. CDR3 bases: TGTGCCAGTAGTATAGATCGAGTAGGGGAGAACACTGAAGCTTTCTTT. The encoded protein is CASSIDRVGENTEAFF.

This chain links TRBV19 with TRBJ1-1; D perhaps matches TRBD1 (5 bases). This CDR3 comprises 13 residues. Germline CDR1 and CDR2: LNHDA and SQIVND (reference sequence). V was clipped by 1 base and J by 9 bases, with 12 bases between them. This CDR3 is CASSIGGKQKAFF. The DNA of the CDR3 is TGTGCCAGTAGTATAGGGGGCAAACAAAAAGCTTTCTTT.

The sample holds many counts of this clonotype. V usage is TRBV12-5 and J usage is TRBJ1-5, with D possibly matching TRBD1 (5 bases). CDR3 size: 14 residues. The V and J ends lost 0 bases and 10 bases respectively, with 13 bases between them. Germline CDR1 and CDR2: LGHNT and FRNRAP. The chain's CDR3 is CASGLVSTTGPQHF. Here the CDR3 DNA reads TGTGCTAGTGGTTTGGTTTCTACCACAGGACCCCAGCATTTT.

This rearrangement joins TRBV20-1 to TRBJ2-7; D could derive from TRBD1 or TRBD2 (7 bases each). V was clipped by 1 base and J by 6 bases, with 16 bases between them. The CDR3 spans 14 residues. Germline V CDR1 and CDR2: DFQATT, SNEGSKA (reference sequence). Here the CDR3 reads CSARAWGGGGEQYF. As DNA, the CDR3 is TGCAGTGCTAGAGCCTGGGGAGGGGGCGGCGAGCAGTACTTC.

The rearrangement links TRBV7-9 to TRBJ2-1; no firm D call. The CDR3 runs 13 residues. Germline values: CDR1 SEHNR, CDR2 FQNEAQ (reference sequence). Trimming took 5 bases from V and 8 from J, leaving 13 bases between them. The CDR3 sequence: CASSNPNFDEQFF. The CDR3 region has the DNA TGTGCCAGCAGCAATCCTAACTTTGATGAGCAGTTCTTC.

This clonotype has just one count. V usage is TRBV3-1 and J usage is TRBJ1-4; 7 positions agree with TRBD1. Trimming took 3 bases from V and 14 from J; bases not matched to a gene: 12. The CDR3 length is 14 residues. Germline V gene lookup returns CDR1 LGHDT and CDR2 YNNKEL (reference sequence). CDR3 amino acids: CASSQGGGRGSLFF. CDR3 bases: TGTGCCAGCAGCCAGGGAGGGGGCAGGGGGTCCCTGTTTTTT.

The chain links TRBV2 to TRBJ2-7; no reliable D call. CDR1 is SNHLY and CDR2 is FYNNEI in the germline V gene. The V end was cut by 3 bases, the J end by 5 bases, with 8 bases between. The CDR3 is 12 amino acids. CDR3 coding DNA: TGTGCCAGCAGTGAGTTCCGCGACGAGCAGTACTTC. Amino acid sequence: CASSEFRDEQYF.

This clonotype has only one observation. In nucleotides, the CDR3 is TGTGCCAGCAGTTTAGCGCTGGGACGGATCTTATCGTCGAAACTGTTTTTT. It specifies CASSLALGRILSSKLFF. The rearrangement links TRBV12-3 or TRBV12-4 to TRBJ1-4; a weak D match, TRBD1 (5 bases). The V end was cut by 0 bases, the J end by 11 bases, with 22 bases between. The CDR3 is 17 residues long.

The V and J genes are TRBV6-1 and TRBJ1-1; a weak D match, TRBD1 (5 bases). The germline V gene has CDR1 MNHNS and CDR2 SASEGT. Trimming pared 9 bases from V and 8 bases from J, leaving 16 bases between. CDR3 length: 12 amino acids. The CDR3 DNA follows: TGTGCCAGTGGAGTGACACGGGGCGAAGCTTTCTTT. It specifies CASGVTRGEAFF.

This chain uses TRBV7-9 with TRBJ1-2; tentative D call: TRBD1 (5 bases). CDR3 length equals 14 residues. Germline V CDR1 and CDR2: SEHNR, FQNEAQ (reference sequence). V shed 1 base and J shed 8 bases, with 14 bases lying between them. The CDR3 sequence: CASSLDGGSDGYTF. The CDR3 DNA follows: TGTGCCAGCAGCTTAGATGGGGGATCGGACGGCTACACCTTC.

The chain joins TRBV7-6 to TRBJ2-7; TRBD2 matches at 12 bases. The trim removed 4 bases at V and 6 bases at J, leaving 13 bases unmatched. The CDR3 is made up of 17 amino acids. CDR1 and CDR2 (germline): SGHVS, FNYEAQ. The CDR3 loop is CASSSLPRTSGTGEQYF. The CDR3, as DNA: TGTGCCAGCAGCTCACTACCACGGACTAGCGGGACCGGCGAGCAGTACTTC.

This chain links TRBV5-4 with TRBJ2-3, with 9 bases fitting TRBD2. CDR3 length: 18 amino acids. The junction had 10 bases not matched to a gene; V was cut back by 0 bases and J by 2 bases. Germline lookup yields CDR1 SGHNT and CDR2 YYREEE (reference sequence). CDR3 protein: CASSLGAGGPSITDTQYF. For the CDR3, the DNA is TGTGCCAGCAGCTTGGGAGCGGGGGGTCCCTCAATCACAGATACGCAGTATTTT.

The chain has TRBV28 and TRBJ1-1, with TRBD1 matching over 9 bases. Per the germline V gene, CDR1 is MDHEN and CDR2 is SYDVKM. CDR3 length: 15 residues. With 6 bases clipped from V and 4 bases from J, the junction kept 9 bases outside the gene matches. The CDR3 nucleotides read TGTGCCAGCAGCCTCGGGACAGGGAGGACCACTGAAGCTTTCTTT. As protein: CASSLGTGRTTEAFF.

This clonotype has a handful of counts. This sequence joins TRBV27 and TRBJ2-2, with TRBD2 matching over 7 bases. Germline V gene lookup returns CDR1 MNHEY and CDR2 SMNVEV (reference sequence). CDR3 length: 17 residues. The ends lost 3 bases at V and 0 bases at J; junction bases unmatched: 7. The CDR3 protein is CASSLSSGVANTGELFF. Here the CDR3 DNA reads TGTGCCAGCAGTTTGTCAAGCGGGGTCGCGAACACCGGGGAGCTGTTTTTT.

This clonotype appeared many times. V usage is TRBV7-8 and J usage is TRBJ1-3; D unresolved. Per the germline V gene, CDR1 is SGHVS and CDR2 is FQNEAQ. This CDR3 contains 17 residues. Trimming shortened V by 1 base and J by 0 bases, and 13 bases separated the two germline ends. The CDR3 reads CASSLGDLLSSGNTIYF. CDR3 coding DNA: TGTGCCAGCAGCTTAGGTGACCTACTGAGCTCTGGAAACACCATATATTTT.

V is TRBV4-1 and J is TRBJ1-1, with D perhaps matching TRBD1 (5 bases). V dropped 0 bases and J dropped 1 base, with 9 bases sitting between them. CDR1 MGHRA and CDR2 YSYEKL come from the germline V gene. This CDR3 comprises 15 residues. The CDR3 sequence is CASSQDPRANTEAFF. Written as DNA, the CDR3 is TGCGCCAGCAGCCAAGATCCCAGGGCGAACACTGAAGCTTTCTTT.

This clonotype came up many times. The chain links TRBV7-2 to TRBJ2-1; 7 positions match TRBD2. J was trimmed by 8 bases and V by 8 bases; bases with no gene match: 12. Germline V gives CDR1 SGHTA, CDR2 FQGNSA. The CDR3 has 14 residues. CDR3 loop: CASGLRGVSDEQFF. The CDR3 nucleotides are TGTGCCAGCGGTCTCCGGGGGGTCTCCGATGAGCAGTTCTTC.

This clonotype was detected once. This chain links TRBV27 with TRBJ1-4; 10 bases line up with TRBD1. The trim removed 5 bases at V and 13 bases at J, leaving 13 bases unmatched. This CDR3 comprises 15 residues. CDR1 is MNHEY, CDR2 SMNVEV, per germline (reference sequence). The CDR3 reads CASSQVGQGVERLFF. The CDR3, as DNA: TGTGCCAGCAGTCAAGTCGGACAGGGGGTTGAACGACTGTTTTTT.

This clonotype was detected many times. The V gene is TRBV28, the J gene TRBJ2-7, with 8 positions matching TRBD2. The junction had 7 bases not matched to a gene; V was cut back by 7 bases and J by 2 bases. Germline-derived CDR1 and CDR2 are MDHEN and SYDVKM. The length of the CDR3 is 14 residues. The CDR3 nucleotides are TGTGCCAGCAAAATTAGCGGGATCACCTACGAGCAGTACTTC. Translation: CASKISGITYEQYF.

The CDR3 DNA reads as TGTGCCAGCAGCTTAAACCCCCGAAGGGTGGTGAATTCACCCCTCCACTTT. It specifies CASSLNPRRVVNSPLHF. J is TRBJ1-6 and V is TRBV7-2; no firm D call. Deletions cut 2 bases from V and 7 bases from J, with 18 bases between. CDR1 and CDR2 (germline): SGHTA, FQGNSA. The CDR3 is 17 residues long. The full variable domain, with the rest looked up from reference TRBV7-2 and TRBJ1-6, is GAGVSQSPSNKVTEKGKDVELRCDPISGHTALYWYRQSLGQGLEFLIYFQGNSAPDKSGLPSDRFSAERTGGSVSTLTIQRTQQEDSAVYLCASSLNPRRVVNSPLHFGNGTRLTVT.